This T cell receptor beta chain was observed in a study of T cells in Graves' hyperthyroidism and ophthalmopathy. Per the germline V gene, CDR1 is SGHVS and CDR2 is FQNEAQ. The CDR3 consists of 11 residues. The V end was cut by 5 bases, the J end by 5 bases, with 7 bases between. It was RNA transcripts that yielded the amplified TCR beta CDR3 regions. Using the HTBI primer set, a first-round RT-PCR was run on the TCR CDR3. TCRdb independently ran MiXCR on the multiplex PCR reads; one entry per CDR3 protein. The sample has under 350,000 distinct CDR3 sequences; roughly 18% are singletons. Sequenced: blood. V is TRBV7-8 and J is TRBJ2-7; D not certain. The sequence was obtained from a woman between 50 and 59 years old with Graves' hyperthyroidism. The CDR3 DNA is TGTGCCAGCAGCATTCTTCACGAGCAGTACTTC. As protein: CASSILHEQYF.